The T cell receptor (beta chain) under discussion was sequenced for a study of cytomegalovirus exposure and HLA in healthy donors. Across the whole study: An early release of data contained approximately 80 million unique TCRs, which came from HLA-typed donors. Regarding the study as a whole: Generally TCR sequences proved uncommon, though certain public TCRs appeared in numerous donors. TRBV6-2, TRBV6-3 and some other V segments were unresolvable in 87-base-pair reads. Later on, a genetic analysis was performed. It linked a missense variant in DCLRE1C with V- and J-gene trimming of TCR beta.

PCR employed 60 Vbeta and 13 Jbeta primers. Only in-frame clones appear in the TCRdb table, and some are missing; sequencing was by immunoSEQ multiplex PCR. The profile covers around 99,000 clones, with roughly 72% appearing a single time and roughly 8.2% taken by the ten largest. As to this clone: The antigen remains unidentified.

The length of the CDR3 is 16 residues. CDR1 is SGHRS, CDR2 YFSETQ, per germline. Losses at the gene ends were 3 bases for V and 0 bases for J; bases not matched to a gene: 6. Material: PBMCs. The gene calls are TRBV5-1 and TRBJ2-4, with TRBD2 matching 7 bases. The sequence derives from a man aged 25-45 years in good health and CMV-seronegative. Here the CDR3 reads CASSSGGGLAKNIQYF. The CDR3 bases are TGCGCCAGCAGCTCGGGAGGTGGGCTAGCCAAAAACATTCAGTACTTC.